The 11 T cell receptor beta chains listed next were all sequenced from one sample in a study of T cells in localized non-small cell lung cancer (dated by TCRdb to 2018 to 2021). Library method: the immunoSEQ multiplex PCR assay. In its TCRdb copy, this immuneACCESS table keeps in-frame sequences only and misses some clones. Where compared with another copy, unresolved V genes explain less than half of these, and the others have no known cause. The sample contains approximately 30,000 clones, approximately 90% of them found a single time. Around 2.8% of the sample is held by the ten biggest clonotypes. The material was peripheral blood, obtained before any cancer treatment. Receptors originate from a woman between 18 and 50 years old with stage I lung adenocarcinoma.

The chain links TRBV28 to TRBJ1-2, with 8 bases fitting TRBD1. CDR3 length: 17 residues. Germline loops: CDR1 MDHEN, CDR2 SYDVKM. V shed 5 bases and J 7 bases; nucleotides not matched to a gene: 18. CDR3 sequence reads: CASSPVRLRGQVFGYTF. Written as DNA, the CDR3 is TGTGCCAGCAGTCCCGTTCGTCTGCGGGGACAGGTCTTTGGCTACACCTTC.

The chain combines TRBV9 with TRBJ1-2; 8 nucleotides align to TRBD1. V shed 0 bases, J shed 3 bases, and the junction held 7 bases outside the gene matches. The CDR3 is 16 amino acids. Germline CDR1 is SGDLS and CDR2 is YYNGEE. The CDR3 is CASSVGRDRRHYGYTF. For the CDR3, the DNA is TGTGCCAGCAGCGTAGGAAGGGACAGGCGGCACTATGGCTACACCTTC.

The CDR3 here is CASSQDFTRDGTSGRYNEQFF. CDR3 in DNA: TGCGCCAGCAGCCAAGATTTTACCCGGGACGGGACTAGCGGGAGGTACAATGAGCAGTTCTTC. The chain recombines TRBV4-1 with TRBJ2-1, with TRBD2 matching 15 bases. Germline CDR1 MGHRA, CDR2 YSYEKL. The trim removed 0 bases at V and 4 bases at J, leaving 13 bases unmatched. The CDR3 is 21 residues long.

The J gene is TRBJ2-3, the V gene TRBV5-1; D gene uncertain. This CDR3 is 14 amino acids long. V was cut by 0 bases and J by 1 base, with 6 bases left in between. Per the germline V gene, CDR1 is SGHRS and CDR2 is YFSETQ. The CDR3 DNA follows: TGCGCCAGCAGCTTGGCCCTGGGCACAGATACGCAGTATTTT. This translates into CASSLALGTDTQYF.

The CDR3 region has the DNA TGTGCCAGCGGCCGGGGTCGGAGCTCCTACAATGAGCAGTTCTTC. This codes for CASGRGRSSYNEQFF. The gene calls are TRBV2 and TRBJ2-1; D may be TRBD2 (5 bases). The V gene lost 8 bases and the J gene lost 0 bases, with 14 bases spanning the gap. CDR3 length: 15 amino acids. From germline, CDR1 is SNHLY and CDR2 FYNNEI.

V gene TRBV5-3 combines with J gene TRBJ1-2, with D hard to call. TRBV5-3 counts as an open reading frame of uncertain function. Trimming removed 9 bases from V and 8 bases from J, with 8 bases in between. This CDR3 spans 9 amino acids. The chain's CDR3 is CATFIGYTF. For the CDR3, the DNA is TGTGCCACCTTCATCGGCTACACCTTC.

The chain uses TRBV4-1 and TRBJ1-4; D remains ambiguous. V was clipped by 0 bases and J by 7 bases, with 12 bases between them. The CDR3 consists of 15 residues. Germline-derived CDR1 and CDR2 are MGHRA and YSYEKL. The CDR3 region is CASSQEGWKGEKLFF. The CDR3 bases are TGCGCCAGCAGCCAAGAGGGGTGGAAAGGTGAAAAACTGTTTTTT.

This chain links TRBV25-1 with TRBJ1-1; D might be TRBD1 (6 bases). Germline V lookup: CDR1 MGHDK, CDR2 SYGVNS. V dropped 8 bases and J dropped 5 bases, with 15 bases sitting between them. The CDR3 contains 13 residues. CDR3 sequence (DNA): TGTGCCAGCGCGAAGGGGGGAGGAACTGAAGCTTTCTTT. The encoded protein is CASAKGGGTEAFF.

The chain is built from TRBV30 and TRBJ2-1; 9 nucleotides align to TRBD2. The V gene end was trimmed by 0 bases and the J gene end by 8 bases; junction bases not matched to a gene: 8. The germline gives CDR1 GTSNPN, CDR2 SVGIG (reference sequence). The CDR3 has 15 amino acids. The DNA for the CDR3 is TGTGCCTGGAGTGTAGGGCTAGCGGGAATAGATGAGCAGTTCTTC. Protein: CAWSVGLAGIDEQFF.

The CDR3 protein is CASSGAGVGYEQYF. CDR3 coding DNA: TGTGCCAGCAGCGGAGCGGGAGTTGGCTACGAGCAGTACTTC. This chain links TRBV9 with TRBJ2-7; TRBD2 agrees at 8 bases. CDR3 length: 14 amino acids. Germline V CDR1 and CDR2: SGDLS, YYNGEE. The J segment lost 3 bases and the V segment lost 3 bases, leaving 5 bases of the junction unmatched.

DNA for the CDR3: TGTGCCAGCAGTTTATACGGACTAGCGGGGGGCTACAATGAGCAGTTCTTC. Protein: CASSLYGLAGGYNEQFF. This chain connects TRBV27 to TRBJ2-1, with TRBD2 matching 14 bases. This CDR3 spans 17 amino acids. V lost 1 base and J lost 3; bases outside the gene matches: 2. CDR1 and CDR2 (germline): MNHEY, SMNVEV (reference sequence).